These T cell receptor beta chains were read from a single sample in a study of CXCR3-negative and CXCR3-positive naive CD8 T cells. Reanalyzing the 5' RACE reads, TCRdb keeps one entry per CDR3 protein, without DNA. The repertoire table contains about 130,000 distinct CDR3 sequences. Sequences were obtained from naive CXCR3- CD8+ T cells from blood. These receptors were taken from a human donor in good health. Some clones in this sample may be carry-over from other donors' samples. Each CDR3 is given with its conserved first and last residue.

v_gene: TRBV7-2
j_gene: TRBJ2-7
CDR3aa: CASGGTNSYEQYF

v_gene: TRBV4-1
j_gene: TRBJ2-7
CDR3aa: CASSQGRGDAYEQYF

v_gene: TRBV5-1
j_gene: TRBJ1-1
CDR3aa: CASALVSGGGTEAFF

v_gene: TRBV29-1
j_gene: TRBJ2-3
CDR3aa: CSVEGVDSTDTQYF

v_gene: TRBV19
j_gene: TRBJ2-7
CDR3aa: CASSGMAGEQYF

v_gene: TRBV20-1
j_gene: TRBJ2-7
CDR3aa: CSADTGQSYEQYF

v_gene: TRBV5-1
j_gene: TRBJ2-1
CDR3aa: CASSLEGADNEQFF

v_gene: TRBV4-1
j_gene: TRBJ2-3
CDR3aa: CASSPRPGTPDSTDTQYF

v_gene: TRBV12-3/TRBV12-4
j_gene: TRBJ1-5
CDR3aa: CASSWDGSNQPQHF

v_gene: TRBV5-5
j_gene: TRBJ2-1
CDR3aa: CASSLEAFHTYNEQFF

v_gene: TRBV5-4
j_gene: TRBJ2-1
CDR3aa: CASSLRQNLILYNEQFF

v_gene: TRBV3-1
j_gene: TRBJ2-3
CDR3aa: CASPPGADTQYF

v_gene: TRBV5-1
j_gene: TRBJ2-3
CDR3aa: CASSFTGWDTQYF

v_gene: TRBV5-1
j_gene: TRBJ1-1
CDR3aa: CASSSPERQLMNTEAFF

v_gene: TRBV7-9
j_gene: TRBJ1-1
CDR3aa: CASSPVLSENTEAFF

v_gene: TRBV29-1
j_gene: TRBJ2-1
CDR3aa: CSVVPENYNEQFF

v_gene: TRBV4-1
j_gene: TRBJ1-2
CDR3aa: CASSPGHPLGYGYTF

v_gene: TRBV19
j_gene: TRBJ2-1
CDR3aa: CASSIVGAGATDEQFF

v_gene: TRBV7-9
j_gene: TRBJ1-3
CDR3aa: CASSSQGSGNTIYF

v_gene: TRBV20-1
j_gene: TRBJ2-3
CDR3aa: CSAIPLAGGPTDTQYF

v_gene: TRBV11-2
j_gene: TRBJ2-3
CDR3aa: CASSPRTSGSLDTQYF

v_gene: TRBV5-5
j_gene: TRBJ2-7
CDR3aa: CASSPPTGRGAYEQYF

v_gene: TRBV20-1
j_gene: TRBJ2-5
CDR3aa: CSARHIDRGVETQYF

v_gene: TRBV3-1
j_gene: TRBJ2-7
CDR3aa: CASSLSGQVRSYEQYF

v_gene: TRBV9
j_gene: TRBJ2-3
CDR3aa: CASSAAGTSGADTQYF

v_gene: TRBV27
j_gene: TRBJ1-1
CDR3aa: CASRTGFSTEAFF

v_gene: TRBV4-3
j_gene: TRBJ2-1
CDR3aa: CASSQGDRGSYNEQFF

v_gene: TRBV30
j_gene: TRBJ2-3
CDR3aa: CAWSDHLQLSTDTQYF

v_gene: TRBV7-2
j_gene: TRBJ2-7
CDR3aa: CASSPPDQISYEQYF

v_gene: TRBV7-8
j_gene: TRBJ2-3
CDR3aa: CASSYTSGKGDTQYF

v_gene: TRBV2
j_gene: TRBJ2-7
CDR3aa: CASSDSVYEQYF

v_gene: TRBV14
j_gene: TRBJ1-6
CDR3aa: CASSPSYNSPLHF

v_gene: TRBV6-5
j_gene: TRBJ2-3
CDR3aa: CASRLNRATDTQYF

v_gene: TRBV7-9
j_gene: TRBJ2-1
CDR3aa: CASSFVSGRVDEQFF

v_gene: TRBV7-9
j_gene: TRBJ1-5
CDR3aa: CASSHGQSNQPQHF

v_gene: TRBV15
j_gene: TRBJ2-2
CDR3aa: CATSRLIRDPNTGELFF

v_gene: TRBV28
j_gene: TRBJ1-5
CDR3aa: CASSFQGTQPQHF

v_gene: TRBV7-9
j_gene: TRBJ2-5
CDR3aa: CASGAPGIRETQYF

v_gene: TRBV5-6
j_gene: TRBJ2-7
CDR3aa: CASSLSSGTGAYEQYF

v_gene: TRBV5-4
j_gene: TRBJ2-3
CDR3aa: CASSLVADTQYF

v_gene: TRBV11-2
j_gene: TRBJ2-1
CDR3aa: CASSSVNPDNEQFF

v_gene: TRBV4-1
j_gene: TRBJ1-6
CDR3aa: CASSQESGNSPLHF

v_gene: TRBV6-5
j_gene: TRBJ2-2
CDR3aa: CASSYSVRGAGELFF

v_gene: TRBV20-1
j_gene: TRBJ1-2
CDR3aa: CSARDLASGYTF

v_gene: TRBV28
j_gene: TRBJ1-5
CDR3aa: CASSFLGVRQPQHF

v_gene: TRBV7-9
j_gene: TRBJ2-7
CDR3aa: CASSPGQGYEQYF

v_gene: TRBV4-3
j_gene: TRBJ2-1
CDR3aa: CASSQDKGGSYNEQFF

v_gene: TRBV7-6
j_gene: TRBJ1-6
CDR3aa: CASSQGEGSPLHF

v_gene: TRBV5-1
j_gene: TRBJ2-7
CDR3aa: CASSLDSLGSYEQYF

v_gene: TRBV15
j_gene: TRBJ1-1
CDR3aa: CATSSYPRDSGTEAFF